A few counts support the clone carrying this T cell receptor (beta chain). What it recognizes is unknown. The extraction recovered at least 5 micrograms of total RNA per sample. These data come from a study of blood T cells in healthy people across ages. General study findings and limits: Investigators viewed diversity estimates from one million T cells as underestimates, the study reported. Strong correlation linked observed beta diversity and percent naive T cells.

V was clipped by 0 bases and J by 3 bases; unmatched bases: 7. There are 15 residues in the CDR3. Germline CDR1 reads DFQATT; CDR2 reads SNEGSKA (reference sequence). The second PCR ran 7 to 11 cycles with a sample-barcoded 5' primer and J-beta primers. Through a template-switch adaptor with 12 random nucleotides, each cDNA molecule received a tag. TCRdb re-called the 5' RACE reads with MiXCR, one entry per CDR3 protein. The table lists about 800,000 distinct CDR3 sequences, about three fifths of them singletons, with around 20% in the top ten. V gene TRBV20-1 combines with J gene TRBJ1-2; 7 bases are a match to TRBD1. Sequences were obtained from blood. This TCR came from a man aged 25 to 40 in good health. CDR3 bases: TGCAGTGCTAGAGAACAGGGGTCTGGGGACTATGGCTACACCTTC. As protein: CSAREQGSGDYGYTF.